Below are 29 T cell receptor beta chains sequenced from a single sample in a study of T cells in Graves' hyperthyroidism and ophthalmopathy. Amplification of TCR beta CDR3 regions was performed using RNA transcripts as template. Initially, a first-round RT-PCR of the TCR CDR3 employed the HTBI primer set. MiXCR, applied by TCRdb to the multiplex PCR reads, yields one record per CDR3 protein. Of 410,000 or so distinct CDR3 sequences listed, 14% to 15% are singletons. The sample was blood. Receptor source: a man aged 18 to 35 with Graves' ophthalmopathy.

The sample holds many counts of this clonotype. The chain recombines TRBV2 with TRBJ1-1, with 8 nucleotides matching TRBD1. The germline V gene encodes CDR1 SNHLY and CDR2 FYNNEI. CDR3 length: 13 amino acids. The junction had 4 bases not matched to a gene; V was cut back by 6 bases and J by 4 bases. CDR3 DNA: TGTGCCAGCAGAGGACAGGGCGGCACTGAAGCTTTCTTT. Its protein product is CASRGQGGTEAFF.

This clonotype was observed many times. J is TRBJ2-1 and V is TRBV5-1; TRBD1 matches 8 bases. V gave up 0 bases and J gave up 6 bases; unmatched junction bases: 5. Germline CDR1 reads SGHRS; CDR2 reads YFSETQ. CDR3 length: 15 amino acids. CDR3 region: CASSLAPGQVNEQFF. CDR3 in DNA: TGCGCCAGCAGCTTGGCACCGGGACAGGTCAATGAGCAGTTCTTC.

This clonotype appeared many times. The chain recombines TRBV20-1 with TRBJ2-5; TRBD1 is a possible D gene (5 bases). The CDR3 has 14 residues. Germline assignment: CDR1 DFQATT and CDR2 SNEGSKA (reference sequence). Between the trimmed V and J ends, which lost 2 bases and 3 bases, there was a span of 13 bases. The CDR3 region is CSARQGPLKETQYF. The CDR3 DNA is TGCAGTGCTAGACAGGGTCCCCTGAAAGAGACCCAGTACTTC.

This clonotype was seen at least ten times. The rearrangement uses TRBV28 and TRBJ1-2; D is unclear. Germline loops: CDR1 MDHEN, CDR2 SYDVKM. The ends were cut back, 3 bases at V and 4 bases at J, with 6 bases in the middle. The CDR3 has 12 amino acids. The CDR3: CASSFSSYGYTF. Written as DNA, the CDR3 is TGTGCCAGCAGTTTTAGCAGCTATGGCTACACCTTC.

CDR3 in DNA: TGTGCCAGCAGCTCACCGGGACAGGGGGACAATGAGCAGTTCTTC. Translating gives CASSSPGQGDNEQFF. This chain uses TRBV7-9 with TRBJ2-1; 11 nucleotides line up with TRBD1. In germline, CDR1 is SEHNR, CDR2 FQNEAQ (reference sequence). J was trimmed by 5 bases and V by 4 bases; bases with no gene match: 4. The CDR3 consists of 15 residues.

This clonotype showed up just a few times. The V call is TRBV11-2, the J call TRBJ2-3; D is unclear. This CDR3 region has 16 residues. From germline, CDR1 is SGHAT and CDR2 FQNNGV. Trimming took 0 bases from V and 2 from J, leaving 12 bases between them. The CDR3 protein is CASSLDPRGDTDTQYF. The CDR3 DNA sequence: TGTGCCAGCAGCTTAGATCCTCGTGGGGACACAGATACGCAGTATTTT. The full variable domain, rest sourced from reference TRBV11-2 and TRBJ2-3, is EAGVAQSPRYKIIEKRQSVAFWCNPISGHATLYWYQQILGQGPKLLIQFQNNGVVDDSQLPKDRFSAERLKGVDSTLKIQPAKLEDSAVYLCASSLDPRGDTDTQYFGPGTRLTVL.

The V gene is TRBV20-1, the J gene TRBJ2-1; 13 bases fit TRBD2. V shed 3 bases, J shed 7 bases, and the junction held 12 bases outside the gene matches. Germline V gene lookup returns CDR1 DFQATT and CDR2 SNEGSKA (reference sequence). There are 17 residues in the CDR3. The CDR3 nucleotides are TGCAGTGCTAGCTTACTAGCGGGAGGGCCAGGGGTTAATGAGCAGTTCTTC. Its translation: CSASLLAGGPGVNEQFF.

This clonotype occurred many times. The chain uses TRBV6-1 and TRBJ2-3; a possible D gene is TRBD2 (5 bases). The length of the CDR3 is 14 residues. V lost 5 bases to trimming and J lost 2 bases, with 11 bases between them. Looked up from germline, CDR1 is MNHNS and CDR2 is SASEGT. CDR3 nucleotides: TGTGCCAGCAGTCTATCGGGGTACACAGATACGCAGTATTTT. Translating it yields CASSLSGYTDTQYF.

This clonotype was seen many times. The chain carries TRBV3-1 and TRBJ2-3, with D possibly being TRBD2 (6 bases). The ends were cut back, 1 base at V and 7 bases at J, with 12 bases in the middle. The CDR3 extends over 14 amino acids. Germline CDR1 LGHDT, CDR2 YNNKEL (reference sequence). The CDR3 sequence is CASSQAPAGYTQYF. The CDR3 nucleotides are TGTGCCAGCAGCCAAGCGCCAGCGGGCTATACGCAGTATTTT.

A remark on this clonotype: A read error may explain this, as a much larger clone is one base away. The V and J genes are TRBV20-1 and TRBJ2-7, with TRBD2 matching over 10 bases. Germline CDR1 reads DFQATT; CDR2 reads SNEGSKA (reference sequence). The CDR3 has 14 amino acids. This CDR3 is CGALSGRALYEQYF. In DNA, the CDR3 is TGCGGTGCATTAAGCGGGAGGGCCCTCTACGAGCAGTACTTC.

As to this clonotype: An end of the junction differs from the germline gene, which may be a read error. This chain joins TRBV4-1 and TRBJ2-3, with TRBD2 matching 9 bases. This CDR3 has 17 amino acids. From germline, CDR1 is MGHRA and CDR2 YSYEKL. CDR3 DNA: TGTGCCAGCAGCTTGCAAAGCGGGAGGTATGACACAGATACGCAGTATTTT. This gives the protein CASSLQSGRYDTDTQYF.

The rearrangement joins TRBV7-9 to TRBJ2-7, with 7 bases matching TRBD2. The CDR3 spans 13 residues. From germline, CDR1 is SEHNR and CDR2 FQNEAQ (reference sequence). Trimming took 3 bases from V and 5 from J; bases not matched to a gene: 4. CDR3 nucleotide sequence: TGTGCCAGCAGCTTCGGGACTATCCACGAGCAGTACTTC. This translates into CASSFGTIHEQYF.

At least ten counts were recorded for this clonotype. The chain has TRBV11-2 and TRBJ2-7; 14 bases agree with TRBD2. The V gene's germline CDR1 is SGHAT and CDR2 FQNNGV. The CDR3 loop spans 15 amino acids. V was clipped by 5 bases and J by 6 bases; unmatched bases: 6. CDR3 DNA: TGTGCCAGCAGCCGAGGGACTAGCGGGAGTTCCGAGCAGTACTTC. This sequence encodes CASSRGTSGSSEQYF.

This clonotype was picked up many times. The rearrangement uses TRBV19 and TRBJ2-2; the match to TRBD2 covers 8 bases. Unmatched junction bases numbered 8, after V lost 7 bases and J lost 4 bases. Germline CDR1 and CDR2: LNHDA and SQIVND (reference sequence). The CDR3 loop spans 15 amino acids. CDR3 nucleotides: TGTGCCAGTAAGACAACTAGCGGTGGCACCGGGGAGCTGTTTTTT. Translating gives CASKTTSGGTGELFF.

This clonotype was observed at least ten times. CDR3 protein: CASSLGSSAHEQYF. CDR3 DNA: TGTGCCAGCAGCTTGGGGAGTTCTGCCCACGAGCAGTACTTC. The rearrangement uses TRBV5-6 and TRBJ2-7; D unclear. This CDR3 spans 14 amino acids. With 0 bases removed from V and 5 bases from J, the gap between germline ends came to 12 bases. Per germline, CDR1 SGHDT and CDR2 YYEEEE. Combining the CDR3 with reference TRBV5-6 and TRBJ2-7 gives the whole variable domain DAGVTQSPTHLIKTRGQQVTLRCSPKSGHDTVSWYQQALGQGPQFIFQYYEEEERQRGNFPDRFSGHQFPNYSSELNVNALLLGDSALYLCASSLGSSAHEQYFGPGTRLTVT.

CDR3 in DNA: TGTGCCATCAGCCTACAGGGAGGTAATTCACCCCTCCACTTT. Translated: CAISLQGGNSPLHF. The genes are TRBV10-3 and TRBJ1-6; the D gene is possibly TRBD1 (6 bases). The CDR3 loop spans 14 amino acids. CDR1 ENHRY and CDR2 SYGVKD come from the germline V gene. The V and J ends lost 6 bases and 6 bases respectively, with 12 bases between them.

The CDR3 protein is CAISESDRGLETQYF. In nucleotides, the CDR3 is TGTGCCATCAGTGAGTCAGACAGGGGTTTGGAGACCCAGTACTTC. The chain uses TRBV10-3 and TRBJ2-5; 8 positions match TRBD1. The length of the CDR3 is 15 residues. Germline V CDR1 and CDR2: ENHRY, SYGVKD. The ends lost 0 bases at V and 5 bases at J; junction bases unmatched: 5.

As concerns this clonotype: A much larger clone differs by one base, so this may be a read error. This chain connects TRBV6-5 to TRBJ2-7; weak D call: TRBD1 (6 bases). The ends were cut back, 0 bases at V and 5 bases at J, with 11 bases in the middle. Germline values: CDR1 MNHEY, CDR2 SVGAGI. The CDR3 consists of 14 residues. The CDR3 bases are TGTGCCAGCAGTTACTCGAACAGGGTCCACGAGCAGTACTTC. Amino acids: CASSYSNRVHEQYF.

A few counts support this clonotype. V is TRBV30 and J is TRBJ1-5, with TRBD1 identical over 7 bases. Germline assignment: CDR1 GTSNPN and CDR2 SVGIG (reference sequence). The V segment lost 5 bases and the J segment 3 bases; nucleotides outside the gene matches: 4. This CDR3 comprises 13 residues. The CDR3 nucleotides read TGTGCCTGGGGCGGGACAGCCAATCAGCCCCAGCATTTT. Its translation is CAWGGTANQPQHF.

The J gene is TRBJ2-1, the V gene TRBV5-1, with 7 bases matching TRBD2. The CDR3 covers 15 residues. Germline loops: CDR1 SGHRS, CDR2 YFSETQ. With V trimmed by 4 bases and J by 2 bases, 6 bases remained unmatched. In DNA, the CDR3 is TGCGCCAGCAGCCCACTAGCGATTACCTACAATGAGCAGTTCTTC. Its protein is CASSPLAITYNEQFF. The full variable domain, rest sourced from reference TRBV5-1 and TRBJ2-1, is KAGVTQTPRYLIKTRGQQVTLSCSPISGHRSVSWYQQTPGQGLQFLFEYFSETQRNKGNFPGRFSGRQFSNSRSEMNVSTLELGDSALYLCASSPLAITYNEQFFGPGTRLTVL.

This clonotype was seen at least ten times. The J gene is TRBJ1-2, the V gene TRBV11-2; 7 bases match TRBD1. The germline CDR1 and CDR2 sequences are SGHAT and FQNNGV. V lost 0 bases to trimming and J lost 6 bases; unmatched junction nucleotides: 4. This CDR3 is 14 amino acids long. Written as DNA, the CDR3 is TGTGCCAGCAGCTTAGATCAGGGGACAGATGGCTACACCTTC. This sequence encodes CASSLDQGTDGYTF.

Many counts were recorded for this clonotype. The chain carries TRBV3-1 and TRBJ2-5; 8 nucleotides align to TRBD2. CDR3 length equals 16 residues. Trimming removed 0 bases from V and 5 bases from J; junction bases left unmatched: 8. From germline, CDR1 is LGHDT and CDR2 YNNKEL (reference sequence). This CDR3 is CASSQDPRGGWETQYF. The CDR3 DNA follows: TGTGCCAGCAGCCAAGATCCCCGGGGGGGCTGGGAGACCCAGTACTTC.

This clonotype was observed a few times. The gene calls are TRBV3-1 and TRBJ1-5; D gene ambiguous. Trimming shortened V by 2 bases and J by 5 bases, and 22 bases separated the two germline ends. The CDR3 is 18 residues long. Germline CDR1 and CDR2: LGHDT and YNNKEL (reference sequence). The CDR3 region has the DNA TGTGCCAGCAGCCAACCTTGTGTGTCCAGGACCCCGCATCAGCCCCAGCATTTT. Amino acids: CASSQPCVSRTPHQPQHF.

The sample holds many counts of this clonotype. The chain joins TRBV24-1 to TRBJ2-7; 10 bases match TRBD1. The CDR3 spans 15 residues. V dropped 1 base and J dropped 3; count of bases not matched to a gene: 2. CDR1 is KGHDR and CDR2 is SFDVKD in the germline V gene. CDR3 sequence: CATSDLRTGGYEQYF. The CDR3 coding sequence is TGTGCCACCAGTGATTTAAGGACAGGGGGCTACGAGCAGTACTTC.

This clonotype was seen at least ten times. The V call is TRBV20-1, the J call TRBJ2-3; D is unresolved. Trimming took 1 base from V and 4 from J, leaving 21 bases between them. Germline V gives CDR1 DFQATT, CDR2 SNEGSKA (reference sequence). The length of the CDR3 is 17 residues. The DNA of the CDR3 is TGCAGTGCTAGAGCCCTCCGCAAGCTTAGTGGGCCAGATACGCAGTATTTT. Its protein is CSARALRKLSGPDTQYF.

This clonotype showed up many times. The chain joins TRBV6-1 to TRBJ1-1; D remains ambiguous. Germline V gene lookup returns CDR1 MNHNS and CDR2 SASEGT. The CDR3 spans 14 residues. V lost 6 bases and J lost 11, with 22 bases in between. CDR3 coding DNA: TGTGCCAGCAGACCCGTCGGCGGGGAGGTTATGGCTTTCTTT. Translating gives CASRPVGGEVMAFF.

At least ten counts were recorded for this clonotype. This chain uses TRBV13 with TRBJ2-1; no firm D call. Germline-derived CDR1 and CDR2 are PRHDT and FYEKMQ (reference sequence). The CDR3 is 16 residues long. Between the trimmed V and J ends, which lost 1 base and 0 bases, there was a span of 10 bases. The CDR3 region has the DNA TGTGCCAGCAGCTTAGACGACTCAAGCTCCTACAATGAGCAGTTCTTC. Amino acid sequence: CASSLDDSSSYNEQFF.

This clonotype was observed at least ten times. This chain's CDR3 is CASSWRSSLTDTQYF. In nucleotides, the CDR3 is TGTGCCAGCAGTTGGCGCTCATCCCTCACAGATACGCAGTATTTT. V gene TRBV27 combines with J gene TRBJ2-3, with D uncertain. The CDR3 totals 15 residues. The germline CDR1 and CDR2 sequences are MNHEY and SMNVEV (reference sequence). V was trimmed by 4 bases and J by 2 bases, leaving 13 bases between them.

This clonotype was observed many times. This rearrangement joins TRBV11-2 to TRBJ2-3; 12 bases fit TRBD2. Germline V CDR1 and CDR2: SGHAT, FQNNGV. CDR3 length: 19 residues. With 5 bases clipped from V and 5 bases from J, the junction kept 17 bases outside the gene matches. CDR3 loop: CASSPGRVLAGGPKDTQYF. Written as DNA, the CDR3 is TGTGCCAGCAGCCCCGGGAGGGTGCTAGCGGGAGGGCCAAAAGATACGCAGTATTTT. Based on the CDR3 plus reference TRBV11-2 and TRBJ2-3, the full variable domain is EAGVAQSPRYKIIEKRQSVAFWCNPISGHATLYWYQQILGQGPKLLIQFQNNGVVDDSQLPKDRFSAERLKGVDSTLKIQPAKLEDSAVYLCASSPGRVLAGGPKDTQYFGPGTRLTVL.